One sample yielded the 10 T cell receptor beta chains listed below, sequenced in a study of Ad26.COV2.S vaccination and SARS-CoV-2 variants. The treatment: 15 to 20 received Ad26.COV2.S at low or high dose, single or two shots; about 5 received placebo; per-sample allocation not given. Repertoires come from day 63 after the first vaccine or placebo injection. Only in-frame clones appear in the TCRdb table, and some are missing; sequencing was by immunoSEQ multiplex PCR. The table records about 350,000 clones, about 85% of them present only once. The sequenced sample was peripheral blood, obtained in a trial of Ad26.COV2.S vaccine versus placebo. These TCRs come from a person between 18 and 65 years old who received the Ad26.COV2.S COVID-19 vaccine or a placebo.

CDR3 in amino acids: CASSQTSLGTEDGYTF. The CDR3 DNA is TGCGCCAGCAGTCAAACATCACTCGGGACGGAAGATGGCTACACCTTC. The chain recombines TRBV5-1 with TRBJ1-2; the D gene is possibly TRBD1 (5 bases). The ends were cut back, 5 bases at V and 6 bases at J, with 23 bases in the middle. This CDR3 has 16 amino acids. Germline V gene sequence: CDR1 SGHRS, CDR2 YFSETQ.

This chain links TRBV7-2 with TRBJ2-1, with no clear D. CDR3 length: 15 amino acids. V was cut by 2 bases and J by 0 bases, with 8 bases left in between. Germline-derived CDR1 and CDR2 are SGHTA and FQGNSA. The CDR3 loop reads CASSLFRSSYNEQFF. In nucleotides, the CDR3 is TGTGCCAGCAGCTTATTCCGGAGCTCCTACAATGAGCAGTTCTTC.

This chain connects TRBV29-1 to TRBJ2-5; TRBD2 matches at 7 bases. CDR1 is SQVTM, CDR2 ANQGSEA, per germline. Trimming removed 7 bases from V and 5 bases from J; junction bases left unmatched: 7. There are 12 residues in the CDR3. Here the CDR3 reads CSAREPGETQYF. CDR3 nucleotide sequence: TGCAGCGCGCGGGAGCCCGGGGAGACCCAGTACTTC.

The table lists this clone with a count of one. The chain links TRBV7-3 to TRBJ2-2, with D possibly being TRBD2 (6 bases). The CDR3 is 16 amino acids. Trimming cost V 2 bases and J 2 bases, with 12 bases left between them. CDR1 and CDR2 (germline): SGHTA, FQGTGA. CDR3 amino acids: CASSLYPGANTGELFF. CDR3 bases: TGTGCCAGCAGCTTATACCCGGGAGCAAACACCGGGGAGCTGTTTTTT. The full variable domain, with the rest looked up from reference TRBV7-3 and TRBJ2-2, is GAGVSQTPSNKVTEKGKYVELRCDPISGHTALYWYRQSLGQGPEFLIYFQGTGAADDSGLPNDRFFAVRPEGSVSTLKIQRTERGDSAVYLCASSLYPGANTGELFFGEGSRLTVL.

The gene calls are TRBV3-1 (or the pseudogene TRBV3-2) and TRBJ2-3, with a tentative D call TRBD2 (7 bases). The CDR3 loop spans 16 amino acids. Germline values: CDR1 LGHDT, CDR2 YNNKEL (reference sequence). Trimming shortened V by 2 bases and J by 2 bases, and 14 bases separated the two germline ends. CDR3 coding DNA: TGTGCCAGCAGCCAACTGGGGGGGGGCTACACAGATACGCAGTATTTT. As protein: CASSQLGGGYTDTQYF.

V gene TRBV3-1 (or the pseudogene TRBV3-2) combines with J gene TRBJ1-2; the match to TRBD1 covers 8 bases. CDR3 length: 17 residues. Germline loops: CDR1 LGHDT, CDR2 YNNKEL (reference sequence). The junction had 16 bases not matched to a gene; V was cut back by 5 bases and J by 5 bases. The DNA of the CDR3 is TGTGCCAGCAGCTCAAAGCTAAGGGGTTACAGGGGGTATGGCTACACCTTC. It translates to CASSSKLRGYRGYGYTF.

This clone was recorded once. The chain carries TRBV3-1 (or the pseudogene TRBV3-2) and TRBJ1-2; D might be TRBD1 (6 bases). The V end was cut by 1 base, the J end by 4 bases, with 22 bases between. The CDR3 is made up of 18 amino acids. Per germline, CDR1 LGHDT and CDR2 YNNKEL (reference sequence). CDR3 DNA: TGTGCCAGCAGCCAAGGCATAGGGCACCAACAGGGCAGCTATGGCTACACCTTC. It translates to CASSQGIGHQQGSYGYTF.

The V gene is TRBV14, the J gene TRBJ2-3; TRBD2 is a possible D gene (7 bases). V lost 3 bases, J lost 1 base, and 14 bases lay in between. Germline V lookup: CDR1 SGHDN, CDR2 FVKESK. The CDR3 is 16 residues long. The CDR3 DNA is TGTGCCAGCAGCCAGCTCGTCGGGGGGCGCACAGATACGCAGTATTTT. It is translated as CASSQLVGGRTDTQYF.

V is TRBV30 and J is TRBJ1-6; 9 bases agree with TRBD1. CDR3 length equals 17 residues. Germline lookup yields CDR1 GTSNPN and CDR2 SVGIG (reference sequence). After removal of 0 bases from V and 9 bases from J, the junction contained 12 bases not matched to a gene. The CDR3 here is CAWSVRKLGTGPSPLHF. The CDR3 nucleotides read TGTGCCTGGAGTGTAAGGAAACTTGGGACAGGGCCTTCACCCCTCCACTTT.

This clone occurred once. This chain joins TRBV6-1 and TRBJ2-7, with no clear D. CDR1 is MNHNS, CDR2 SASEGT, per germline. Trimming stripped 2 bases from V and 7 bases from J, with 18 bases between. This CDR3 comprises 15 residues. The DNA for the CDR3 is TGTGCCAGCAGTGAAATGCCCCATTCCCTGACAGAGCAGTACTTC. Its translation: CASSEMPHSLTEQYF.